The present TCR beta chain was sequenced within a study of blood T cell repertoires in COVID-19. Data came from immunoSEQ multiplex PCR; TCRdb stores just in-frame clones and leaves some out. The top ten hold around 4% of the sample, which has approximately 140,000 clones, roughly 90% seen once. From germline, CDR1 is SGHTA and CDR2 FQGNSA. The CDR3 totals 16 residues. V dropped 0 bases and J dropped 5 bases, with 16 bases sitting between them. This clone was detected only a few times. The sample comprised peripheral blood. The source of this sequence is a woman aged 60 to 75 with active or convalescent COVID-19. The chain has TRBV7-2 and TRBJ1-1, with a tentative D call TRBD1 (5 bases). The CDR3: CASSLAVDRAGTEAFF. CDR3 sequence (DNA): TGTGCCAGCAGCTTAGCTGTCGATAGGGCAGGGACTGAAGCTTTCTTT.